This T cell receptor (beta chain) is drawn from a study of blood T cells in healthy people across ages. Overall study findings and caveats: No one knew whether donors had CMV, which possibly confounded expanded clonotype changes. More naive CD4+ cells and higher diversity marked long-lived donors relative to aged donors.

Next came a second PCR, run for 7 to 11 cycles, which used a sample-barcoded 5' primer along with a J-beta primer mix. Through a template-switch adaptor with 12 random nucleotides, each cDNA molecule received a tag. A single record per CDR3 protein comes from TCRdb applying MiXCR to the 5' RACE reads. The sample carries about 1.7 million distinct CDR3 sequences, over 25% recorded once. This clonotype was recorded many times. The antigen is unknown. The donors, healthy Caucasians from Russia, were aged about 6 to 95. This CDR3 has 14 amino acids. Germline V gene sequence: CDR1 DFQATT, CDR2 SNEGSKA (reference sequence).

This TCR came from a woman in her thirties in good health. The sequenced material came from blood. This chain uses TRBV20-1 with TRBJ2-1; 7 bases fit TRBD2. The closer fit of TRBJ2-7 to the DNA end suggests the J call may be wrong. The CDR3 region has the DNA TGCAGTGCTGGGGGGGGGTGGTCCTACAATGAGCAGTACTTC. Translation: CSAGGGWSYNEQYF.